This T cell receptor beta chain was profiled in a study of OX40 agonist ivuxolimab in advanced cancers. In the study overall: Three dose-escalation patients had partial responses: one with hepatocellular carcinoma and two with cutaneous melanoma. Broader study findings: In general, CD8+ T cells held more expanded clones than CD4+ did, on average. Both CD4+ and CD8+ T cell populations in blood had undergone clonal expansion by week 6 at 0.1 to 3.0 mg/kg. Some of the lowest clonal expansion was seen in partial responders at 0.1-3.0 mg/kg.

In regard to this clone: Its antigen is still unknown.

Produced via immunoSEQ multiplex PCR; TCRdb's table is partial and in-frame only. The sample yields tens of thousands of clones, about four fifths seen once. The V gene's germline CDR1 is SGHRS and CDR2 YFSETQ. The CDR3 extends over 14 amino acids. V shed 4 bases, J shed 4 bases, and the junction held 3 bases outside the gene matches. The sample was CD4+ or CD8+ T cells sorted from blood, taken in a trial of the OX40 agonist ivuxolimab. This receptor was identified in an adult with an advanced solid tumor such as melanoma, head and neck, liver or kidney cancer. The V gene is TRBV5-1, the J gene TRBJ2-5; 11 positions match TRBD2. The CDR3 DNA reads TGCGCCAGCAGCGCTGGGACTAGCGGAGAGACCCAGTACTTC. Encoded protein: CASSAGTSGETQYF.